This T cell receptor beta chain is drawn from a study of T-cell memory formation after mild COVID-19. V lost 5 bases, J lost 12 bases, and 11 bases lay in between. The CDR3 runs 11 residues. TCRdb reprocessed the 5' RACE reads with MiXCR, giving one entry per CDR3 protein. In the table there are a few hundred thousand distinct CDR3 sequences, roughly 21% of which are singletons. The TCR sequence derives from a man younger than 30 who had mild COVID-19 (a few samples of this study predate the infection). Cell type and time point are not known. The source material was PBMCs or a T cell subset sorted from them (not recorded which). The genes are TRBV12-3 or TRBV12-4 and TRBJ2-1, with D possibly TRBD2 on 6 matching bases. CDR3 DNA: TGTGCCAGCAGTCGGGGGTCGAGGCAGTTCTTC. It encodes CASSRGSRQFF.